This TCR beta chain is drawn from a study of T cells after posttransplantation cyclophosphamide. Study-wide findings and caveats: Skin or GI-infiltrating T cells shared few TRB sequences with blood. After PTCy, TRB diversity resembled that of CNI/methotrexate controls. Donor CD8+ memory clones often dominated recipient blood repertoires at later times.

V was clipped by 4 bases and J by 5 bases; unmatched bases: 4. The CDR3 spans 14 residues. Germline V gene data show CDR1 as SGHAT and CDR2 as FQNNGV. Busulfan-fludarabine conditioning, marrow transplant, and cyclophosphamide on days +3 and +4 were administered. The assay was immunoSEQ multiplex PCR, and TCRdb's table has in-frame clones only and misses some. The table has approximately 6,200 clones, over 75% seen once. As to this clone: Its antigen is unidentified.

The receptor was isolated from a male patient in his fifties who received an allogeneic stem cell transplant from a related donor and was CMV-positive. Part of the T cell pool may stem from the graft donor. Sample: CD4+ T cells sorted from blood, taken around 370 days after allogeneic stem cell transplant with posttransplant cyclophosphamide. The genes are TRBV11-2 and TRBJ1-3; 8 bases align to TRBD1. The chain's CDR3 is CASSSNRGRNTIYF. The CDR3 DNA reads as TGTGCCAGCAGCTCAAACAGGGGGAGAAACACCATATATTTT.